This T cell receptor beta chain stems from a study of shared T cell receptors in the human thymus. Sequencing used immunoSEQ multiplex PCR; TCRdb keeps in-frame clones, though not all of them. Of about 660,000 clones listed, roughly 86% are singletons. The ends were cut back, 6 bases at V and 7 bases at J, with 18 bases in the middle. Germline CDR1 reads SNHLY; CDR2 reads FYNNEI. The CDR3 runs 14 residues. These same records also appear under a second study, on human thymus T cells. That study reports: Healthy Finnish infants having corrective surgery for congenital heart defects served as donors. Corrective cardiac surgery supplied the resected thymus tissue. The authors found apparently biased V and J gene usage in thymic and blood repertoires. In unrelated individuals, thymic repertoires overlapped highly, according to related research.

The sample taken for sequencing was thymocytes. V gene TRBV2 combines with J gene TRBJ1-2; D possibly corresponds to TRBD1 (5 bases). This clonotype was sampled from a boy in the first two years of life with a congenital heart defect. The CDR3 DNA reads as TGTGCCAGCAGCCCCGAAGGAGGGGTTAGTGGCTACACCTTC. Translated: CASSPEGGVSGYTF.